This T cell receptor beta chain was obtained from a study of T-cell memory formation after mild COVID-19. The wider study: Among the donors, TCR clusters were largely specific to each donor. General study points: Mainly in CM and EM were contracting CD4+ clones; CD8+ were in EMRA.

Trimming took off 8 bases at V and 0 bases at J, with 10 bases between the two ends. The CDR3 extends over 13 amino acids. The germline gives CDR1 MNHEY, CDR2 SVGAGI. This clonotype has only a few counts. Antigen specificity is unknown. TCRdb redid the calling of the 5' RACE reads with MiXCR, one entry per CDR3 protein. Altogether some 490,000 distinct CDR3 sequences are present, about 18% being singletons, with the ten largest covering 9% to 15%. The sample consisted of PBMCs or a T cell subset sorted from them (not recorded which). The chain has TRBV6-5 and TRBJ1-1; D is uncertain. The sequence derives from an adult woman who had mild COVID-19 (a few samples of this study predate the infection). Cell type and time point are not known. CDR3 sequence (DNA): TGTGCCAGCGGGCAGTCGTTGAACACTGAAGCTTTCTTT. This codes for CASGQSLNTEAFF.